Shown below are 5 T cell receptor beta chains from a single sample sequenced in a study of control samples from healthy donors and cancer patients. Produced via immunoSEQ multiplex PCR; TCRdb's table is partial and in-frame only. The sample has roughly 170,000 clones; just under 95% are singletons. Input material: blood. Every receptor here comes from a woman aged 60-75 years in good health.

Only one count was recorded for this clone. This sequence joins TRBV9 and TRBJ2-2; 9 nucleotides align to TRBD2. The CDR3 is 17 amino acids. Germline V CDR1 and CDR2: SGDLS, YYNGEE. The ends lost 1 base at V and 4 bases at J; junction bases unmatched: 8. The CDR3 region is CASSVNAGGRITGELFF. CDR3 DNA: TGTGCCAGCAGCGTAAACGCGGGGGGGCGTATCACCGGGGAGCTGTTTTTT.

The V call is TRBV18, the J call TRBJ2-1, with unresolved D. The germline V gene has CDR1 KGHSH and CDR2 LQKENI. V shed 3 bases and J shed 7 bases, with 10 bases lying between them. CDR3 length: 13 amino acids. CDR3 coding DNA: TGTGCCAGCTCACCTGGTAATGGTAATGAGCAGTTCTTC. It encodes CASSPGNGNEQFF. The whole variable domain, filled in from reference TRBV18 and TRBJ2-1, reads NAGVMQNPRHLVRRRGQEARLRCSPMKGHSHVYWYRQLPEEGLKFMVYLQKENIIDESGMPKERFSAEFPKEGPSILRIQQVVRGDSAAYFCASSPGNGNEQFFGPGTRLTVL.

Here the CDR3 DNA reads TGCAGCGACTCCAGGGGGAACGGCTATGGCTACACCTTC. Translated: CSDSRGNGYGYTF. The rearrangement links TRBV29-1 to TRBJ1-2; 7 bases align to TRBD1. Per the germline V gene, CDR1 is SQVTM and CDR2 is ANQGSEA. CDR3 length: 13 residues. V was clipped by 7 bases and J by 4 bases; unmatched bases: 9.

The rearrangement joins TRBV11-2 to TRBJ2-2; TRBD2 might be the D (5 bases). Trimming removed 3 bases from V and 0 bases from J, with 11 bases in between. Germline V lookup: CDR1 SGHAT, CDR2 FQNNGV. CDR3 length: 16 residues. DNA of the CDR3: TGTGCCAGCAGCTTCCGGGGAGCCACGAACACCGGGGAGCTGTTTTTT. Its protein product is CASSFRGATNTGELFF. Full variable domain (outside the CDR3, taken from reference TRBV11-2 and TRBJ2-2): EAGVAQSPRYKIIEKRQSVAFWCNPISGHATLYWYQQILGQGPKLLIQFQNNGVVDDSQLPKDRFSAERLKGVDSTLKIQPAKLEDSAVYLCASSFRGATNTGELFFGEGSRLTVL.

V and J are TRBV6-6 and TRBJ1-5; D is unclear. Per the germline V gene, CDR1 is MNHNY and CDR2 is SVGAGI (reference sequence). The V gene lost 6 bases and the J gene lost 0 bases, with 9 bases spanning the gap. This CDR3 region has 14 residues. CDR3 DNA: TGTGCCAGCAGCTTAACAGATAGCAATCAGCCCCAGCATTTT. Translating gives CASSLTDSNQPQHF.